These 17 T cell receptor beta chains share one sample of origin, sequenced in a study of cytomegalovirus exposure and HLA in healthy donors. Use of 60 Vbeta and 13 Jbeta primers characterized the PCR. Assay used: immunoSEQ multiplex PCR; TCRdb lists only in-frame clones, some missing. The sample lists tens of thousands of clones, 60% to 80% occurring once. What was sequenced was PBMCs. These receptors originate from a man aged 55 to 70 in good health and CMV-seronegative.

The V gene is TRBV19, the J gene TRBJ2-5; D is undetermined. Per germline, CDR1 LNHDA and CDR2 SQIVND (reference sequence). The CDR3 loop spans 14 amino acids. The V end was cut by 4 bases, the J end by 2 bases, with 11 bases between. The DNA of the CDR3 is TGTGCCAGTAGTACACTGGGCGCACAAGAGACCCAGTACTTC. Amino acid sequence: CASSTLGAQETQYF.

V and J are TRBV18 and TRBJ2-1; TRBD2 matches at 9 bases. The ends lost 5 bases at V and 8 bases at J; junction bases unmatched: 7. The CDR3 contains 14 residues. The germline gives CDR1 KGHSH, CDR2 LQKENI. CDR3 region: CASSVAGGGDEQFF. DNA for the CDR3: TGTGCCAGCTCAGTCGCGGGAGGGGGGGATGAGCAGTTCTTC.

The J gene is TRBJ2-3, the V gene TRBV6-6, with 9 positions matching TRBD2. The CDR3 is 16 residues long. Trimming at V came to 7 bases and at J to 2 bases, leaving 10 bases not matched to a gene. Germline V gene data show CDR1 as MNHNY and CDR2 as SVGAGI (reference sequence). The CDR3 DNA reads as TGTGCCAGCACCAATATAGCGGGGGCCCTCACAGATACGCAGTATTTT. It translates to CASTNIAGALTDTQYF.

This chain links TRBV6-5 with TRBJ2-3, with D perhaps TRBD2 (7 bases). The CDR3 covers 14 residues. Germline loops: CDR1 MNHEY, CDR2 SVGAGI. With 6 bases removed from V and 5 bases from J, the gap between germline ends came to 15 bases. This chain's CDR3 is CASRVSGGQDTQYF. As DNA, the CDR3 is TGTGCCAGCAGGGTCTCGGGGGGCCAAGATACGCAGTATTTT.

The DNA of the CDR3 is TGTGCCACCACTCTTCCGGGACAGGGGAATGAAAAACTGTTTTTT. Encoded protein: CATTLPGQGNEKLFF. V usage is TRBV15 and J usage is TRBJ1-4, with TRBD1 matching over 10 bases. In germline, CDR1 is LNHNV, CDR2 YYDKDF (reference sequence). The ends lost 7 bases at V and 5 bases at J; junction bases unmatched: 7. This CDR3 spans 15 amino acids. The full variable domain, its missing parts supplied by reference TRBV15 and TRBJ1-4, is DAMVIQNPRYQVTQFGKPVTLSCSQTLNHNVMYWYQQKSSQAPKLLFHYYDKDFNNEADTPDNFQSRRPNTSFCFLDIRSPGLGDTAMYLCATTLPGQGNEKLFFGSGTQLSVL.

The chain recombines TRBV30 with TRBJ1-6; 9 bases fit TRBD1. J lost 9 bases, V lost 0 bases, and 9 bases had no gene match. Germline-derived CDR1 and CDR2 are GTSNPN and SVGIG (reference sequence). The length of the CDR3 is 16 residues. The CDR3 here is CAWSVTDRGRGSPLHF. The CDR3 DNA reads TGTGCCTGGAGTGTAACGGACAGGGGAAGAGGTTCACCCCTCCACTTT.

The V call is TRBV19, the J call TRBJ1-1; D not certain. V shed 7 bases and J shed 5 bases, with 17 bases lying between them. The CDR3 extends over 14 amino acids. Germline V gene lookup returns CDR1 LNHDA and CDR2 SQIVND (reference sequence). CDR3 sequence reads: CASTPSGYGTEAFF. CDR3 DNA: TGTGCCAGTACCCCGTCGGGGTATGGGACTGAAGCTTTCTTT.

This sequence joins TRBV2 and TRBJ1-4; D is undetermined. Per the germline V gene, CDR1 is SNHLY and CDR2 is FYNNEI. This CDR3 is built from 13 residues. V lost 8 bases to trimming and J lost 7 bases, with 14 bases between them. The CDR3 protein is CASAVKVPEKLFF. The CDR3 nucleotides read TGTGCCAGCGCGGTGAAGGTCCCTGAAAAACTGTTTTTT.

The genes are TRBV19 and TRBJ1-2; 8 positions match TRBD1. The CDR3 extends over 16 amino acids. CDR1 and CDR2 from the germline V gene are LNHDA and SQIVND (reference sequence). Unmatched junction bases numbered 5, after V lost 1 base and J lost 1 base. CDR3 DNA sequence: TGTGCCAGTAGTATAGCAGGGACAGGTGATAACTATGGCTACACCTTC. This gives the protein CASSIAGTGDNYGYTF.

J is TRBJ2-3 and V is TRBV5-6; 7 bases are shared with TRBD2. Unmatched junction bases numbered 14, after V lost 6 bases and J lost 10 bases. Germline V gene data show CDR1 as SGHDT and CDR2 as YYEEEE. The CDR3 length is 14 residues. The DNA of the CDR3 is TGTGCCAGCAACTCAGGCGGGGGATCTCCCGCGCAGTATTTT. Translating gives CASNSGGGSPAQYF.

V is TRBV5-6 and J is TRBJ2-7, with D unclear. The V end lost 1 base, the J end lost 4 bases, and 6 bases lay between the germline ends. CDR1 is SGHDT and CDR2 is YYEEEE in the germline V gene. This CDR3 spans 12 amino acids. The CDR3 here is CASSLLGYEQYF. CDR3 nucleotide sequence: TGTGCCAGCAGCTTGCTCGGGTACGAGCAGTACTTC.

The chain has TRBV5-1 and TRBJ1-1; 11 bases agree with TRBD1. V gave up 3 bases and J gave up 4 bases; unmatched junction bases: 2. Per germline, CDR1 SGHRS and CDR2 YFSETQ. CDR3 length: 14 amino acids. The CDR3 DNA follows: TGCGCCAGCAGCTCAGGGACAGGGGGCACTGAAGCTTTCTTT. It is translated as CASSSGTGGTEAFF.

This rearrangement joins TRBV19 to TRBJ2-1, with 11 bases identical to TRBD2. Trimming at V came to 4 bases and at J to 6 bases, leaving 5 bases not matched to a gene. CDR3 length: 15 amino acids. From germline, CDR1 is LNHDA and CDR2 SQIVND (reference sequence). CDR3 region: CASSNSGGAGNEQFF. The CDR3 coding sequence is TGTGCCAGTAGTAATAGCGGGGGGGCGGGCAATGAGCAGTTCTTC.

This rearrangement joins TRBV9 to TRBJ1-2, with TRBD1 as a possible D gene (5 bases). V was cut by 5 bases and J by 0 bases, with 23 bases left in between. Looked up from germline, CDR1 is SGDLS and CDR2 is YYNGEE. This CDR3 has 18 amino acids. The CDR3 reads CASRQGASSPSSNYGYTF. The CDR3 DNA sequence: TGTGCCAGCAGGCAGGGTGCCAGCAGTCCTTCTTCTAACTATGGCTACACCTTC.

This sequence joins TRBV12-5 and TRBJ2-1, with 8 bases that match TRBD2. CDR1 LGHNT and CDR2 FRNRAP come from the germline V gene. The CDR3 loop spans 18 amino acids. With 0 bases clipped from V and 1 base from J, the junction kept 8 bases outside the gene matches. The CDR3: CASGLVIMGGGSYNEQFF. CDR3 DNA sequence: TGTGCTAGTGGTTTGGTAATCATGGGCGGGGGGTCCTACAATGAGCAGTTCTTC.

V gene TRBV29-1 combines with J gene TRBJ1-2; D is undetermined. Between the trimmed V and J ends, which lost 5 bases and 3 bases, there was a span of 10 bases. Germline V gives CDR1 SQVTM, CDR2 ANQGSEA. The CDR3 covers 12 residues. The CDR3 DNA sequence: TGCAGCGTTCCGACTGATTACTATGGCTACACCTTC. This sequence encodes CSVPTDYYGYTF. Full variable domain (missing parts from reference TRBV29-1 and TRBJ1-2): SAVISQKPSRDICQRGTSLTIQCQVDSQVTMMFWYRQQPGQSLTLIATANQGSEATYESGFVIDKFPISRPNLTFSTLTVSNMSPEDSSIYLCSVPTDYYGYTFGSGTRLTVV.

The chain uses TRBV7-2 and TRBJ2-1; TRBD2 matches 11 bases. Germline values: CDR1 SGHTA, CDR2 FQGNSA. This CDR3 has 18 amino acids. V lost 1 base and J lost 6; bases outside the gene matches: 11. The chain's CDR3 is CASSLGSGGLAGGNEQFF. The CDR3 DNA sequence: TGTGCCAGCAGCTTAGGAAGCGGGGGGCTAGCGGGGGGCAATGAGCAGTTCTTC.